Described below is a single TCR beta chain sequence and its context. The antigen remains undetermined. Looked up from germline, CDR1 is SGHRS and CDR2 is YFSETQ. Trimming took 0 bases from V and 1 from J; bases not matched to a gene: 0. The CDR3 is made up of 15 amino acids. Use of 60 Vbeta and 13 Jbeta primers characterized the PCR. Some clones are missing from TCRdb's copy, which holds only in-frame ones; the method was immunoSEQ multiplex PCR. The sample has around 130,000 clones, approximately 75% seen once. The data originate from a study of cytomegalovirus exposure and HLA in healthy donors. General study points: There were 150 to 200 TCR beta chains listed as cytomegalovirus-associated. It was in a later analysis that TCR association rates were seen to vary by HLA locus, highest for DRB1 and lowest for HLA-C. Fewer N-insertions (relative to the approximately 700-donor mean) were reportedly seen in an Asian-associated ancestry cluster in a later analysis.

The chain uses TRBV5-1 and TRBJ1-5; 8 nucleotides match TRBD1. Sequencing was carried out using PBMCs. This sequence originates from a middle-aged woman in good health and CMV-seropositive. CDR3 nucleotides: TGCGCCAGCAGCTTGGGGACAGGGAGCAATCAGCCCCAGCATTTT. Protein product: CASSLGTGSNQPQHF.